The TCR beta chain under discussion was sequenced for a study of cytomegalovirus exposure and HLA in healthy donors. The PCR ran on 60 Vbeta and 13 Jbeta primers. Sequencing was performed with immunoSEQ multiplex PCR; in TCRdb, only in-frame clones are kept and a portion is missing. The profile shows 120,000 to 150,000 clones, around 80% of them singletons. CDR1 and CDR2 from the germline V gene are GTSNPN and SVGIG (reference sequence). This CDR3 spans 11 amino acids. Trimming pared 8 bases from V and 5 bases from J, leaving 10 bases between. Study-level results: The study labeled fewer than 200 TCR beta chains cytomegalovirus-associated.

Comments on this clone: As yet, its antigen is unknown.

The chain joins TRBV30 to TRBJ1-5; D is unresolved. The TCR sequence derives from a woman between 35 and 50 years old in good health and CMV-seropositive. The sample was PBMCs. CDR3 DNA: TGTGCCGGTGGAGCAGATCAGCCCCAGCATTTT. Translated: CAGGADQPQHF.